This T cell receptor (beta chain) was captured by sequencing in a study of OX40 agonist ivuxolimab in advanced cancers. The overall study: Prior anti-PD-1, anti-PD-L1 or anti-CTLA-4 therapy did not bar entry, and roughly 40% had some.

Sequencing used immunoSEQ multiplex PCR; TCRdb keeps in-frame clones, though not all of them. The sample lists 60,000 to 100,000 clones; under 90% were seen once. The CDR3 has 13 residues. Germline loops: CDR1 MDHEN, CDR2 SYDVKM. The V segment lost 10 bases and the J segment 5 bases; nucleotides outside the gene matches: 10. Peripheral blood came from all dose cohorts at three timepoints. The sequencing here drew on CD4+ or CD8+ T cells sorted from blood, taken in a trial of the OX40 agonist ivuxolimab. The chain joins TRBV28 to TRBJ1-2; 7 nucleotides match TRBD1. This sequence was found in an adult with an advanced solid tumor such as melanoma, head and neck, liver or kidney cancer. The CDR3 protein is CATLGDSAYGYTF. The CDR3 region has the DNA TGTGCCACCCTCGGGGACAGTGCTTATGGCTACACCTTC.